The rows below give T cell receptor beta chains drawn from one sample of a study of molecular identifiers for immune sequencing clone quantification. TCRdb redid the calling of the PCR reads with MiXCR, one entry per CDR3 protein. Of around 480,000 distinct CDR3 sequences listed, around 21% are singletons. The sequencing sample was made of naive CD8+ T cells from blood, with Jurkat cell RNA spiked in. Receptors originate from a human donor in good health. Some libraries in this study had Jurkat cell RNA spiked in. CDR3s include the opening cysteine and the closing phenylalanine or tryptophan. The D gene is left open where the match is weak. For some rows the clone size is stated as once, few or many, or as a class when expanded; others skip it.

cdr3_nt: TGTGCCACCAGTGATGGGACTAGCGGAGCCACAGATACGCAGTATTTT
cdr3_aa: CATSDGTSGATDTQYF
clone_size: many
j_call: TRBJ2-3
v_call: TRBV24-1
d_call: TRBD2

cdr3_nt: TGTGCCAGCAGCTTGCAGGGGCGCTCCTACGAGCAGTACTTC
cdr3_aa: CASSLQGRSYEQYF
clone_size: many
j_call: TRBJ2-7
v_call: TRBV5-4
d_call: .

cdr3_nt: TGTGTCAGCAGTCTCGGGGGGGCCGCCGGGGAGCTGTTTTTT
cdr3_aa: CVSSLGGAAGELFF
clone_size: .
j_call: TRBJ2-2
v_call: TRBV6-5
d_call: TRBD2

cdr3_nt: TGTGCCAGTAGTGCGGGTCCCGTGAACACTGAAGCTTTCTTT
cdr3_aa: CASSAGPVNTEAFF
clone_size: .
j_call: TRBJ1-1
v_call: TRBV19
d_call: .

cdr3_nt: TGTGCTGCCTGGACGGTGAACACTGAAGCTTTCTTT
cdr3_aa: CAAWTVNTEAFF
clone_size: many
j_call: TRBJ1-1
v_call: TRBV30
d_call: .

cdr3_nt: TGTGCCAGCAGCTGGAGGGCTGGCACCGGGGAGCTGTTTTTT
cdr3_aa: CASSWRAGTGELFF
clone_size: .
j_call: TRBJ2-2
v_call: TRBV5-5
d_call: .

cdr3_nt: TGTGCCAGCAGCTCCCCGGGGACAGGGGGCCTGACCTACACCTTC
cdr3_aa: CASSSPGTGGLTYTF
clone_size: few
j_call: TRBJ1-2
v_call: TRBV7-9
d_call: TRBD1

cdr3_nt: TGCGCCAGCAGCCAAGACAACTCTTGGACATTAGAGACCCAGTACTTC
cdr3_aa: CASSQDNSWTLETQYF
clone_size: once
j_call: TRBJ2-5
v_call: TRBV4-1
d_call: .

cdr3_nt: TGTGCCAGCAGCTTAGACAGGGGGCAGAGGTTCGACGAGCAGTACTTC
cdr3_aa: CASSLDRGQRFDEQYF
clone_size: .
j_call: TRBJ2-7
v_call: TRBV7-6
d_call: TRBD1

cdr3_nt: TGTGCCAGCAGTTCCGGGACAGGCGAGAATCAGCCCCAGCATTTT
cdr3_aa: CASSSGTGENQPQHF
clone_size: .
j_call: TRBJ1-5
v_call: TRBV28
d_call: TRBD1

cdr3_nt: TGCGCCAGCAGCGAAACGGACAGAAACACTGAAGCTTTCTTT
cdr3_aa: CASSETDRNTEAFF
clone_size: .
j_call: TRBJ1-1
v_call: TRBV10-2
d_call: .

cdr3_nt: TGTGCCAGCAGCCAAGATGCGTTACCCTTTGGGAATGAGCAGTTCTTC
cdr3_aa: CASSQDALPFGNEQFF
clone_size: .
j_call: TRBJ2-1
v_call: TRBV3-1
d_call: .

cdr3_nt: TGCAGTGCCAACGAACCGACAGGGCCCAAGATTAATTCACCCCTCCACTTT
cdr3_aa: CSANEPTGPKINSPLHF
clone_size: many
j_call: TRBJ1-6
v_call: TRBV20-1
d_call: TRBD1

cdr3_nt: TGTGCCAGCAGCTACGGGTCAGCCTACACCGGGGAGCTGTTTTTT
cdr3_aa: CASSYGSAYTGELFF
clone_size: many
j_call: TRBJ2-2
v_call: TRBV7-9
d_call: .

cdr3_nt: TGTGCCAGCAGCTTTCCAGGCAGGGACACTGAAGCTTTCTTT
cdr3_aa: CASSFPGRDTEAFF
clone_size: many
j_call: TRBJ1-1
v_call: TRBV7-9
d_call: .

cdr3_nt: TGTGCCAGCAGTTCACCGGGACTAGCGAGCACAGATACGCAGTATTTT
cdr3_aa: CASSSPGLASTDTQYF
clone_size: many
j_call: TRBJ2-3
v_call: TRBV12-3/TRBV12-4
d_call: TRBD2

cdr3_nt: TGCGCCAGCTCACCGGCCTATTTAGCGGGGGATTACAATGAGCAGTTCTTC
cdr3_aa: CASSPAYLAGDYNEQFF
clone_size: few
j_call: TRBJ2-1
v_call: TRBV4-3
d_call: TRBD2

cdr3_nt: TGTGCCAGCAGTTCCCCTGGGGGCCGGACCTACGAGCAGTACTTC
cdr3_aa: CASSSPGGRTYEQYF
clone_size: .
j_call: TRBJ2-7
v_call: TRBV6-2/TRBV6-3
d_call: .

cdr3_nt: TGCAGTGCTAGAGATCAACTGGCGGGGGACTACAATGAGCAGTTCTTC
cdr3_aa: CSARDQLAGDYNEQFF
clone_size: .
j_call: TRBJ2-1
v_call: TRBV20-1
d_call: TRBD2

cdr3_nt: TGCAGCGTTGGGGGGAGCTTGAACACTGAAGCTTTCTTT
cdr3_aa: CSVGGSLNTEAFF
clone_size: many
j_call: TRBJ1-1
v_call: TRBV29-1
d_call: .

cdr3_nt: TGCGCCAGCAGTGACTGGACTCGCCCTCATGGGTTCTTC
cdr3_aa: CASSDWTRPHGFF
clone_size: few
j_call: TRBJ2-1
v_call: TRBV10-1
d_call: .

cdr3_nt: TGTGCCAGCAGCCTCACGGAGTTTGGCTACGAGCAGTACTTC
cdr3_aa: CASSLTEFGYEQYF
clone_size: few
j_call: TRBJ2-7
v_call: TRBV5-3
d_call: .

cdr3_nt: TGTGCCAGCTCCCCAGGGAATAGCGACTACAATGAGCAGTTCTTC
cdr3_aa: CASSPGNSDYNEQFF
clone_size: few
j_call: TRBJ2-1
v_call: TRBV18
d_call: .

cdr3_nt: TGTGCCAGCAGCACCGAAGGGACAGTATACGAGCAGTACTTC
cdr3_aa: CASSTEGTVYEQYF
clone_size: .
j_call: TRBJ2-7
v_call: TRBV11-2
d_call: TRBD1

cdr3_nt: TGTGCCAGCAGTGGACTAGCGGGAGTGCAGTACTTC
cdr3_aa: CASSGLAGVQYF
clone_size: .
j_call: TRBJ2-7
v_call: TRBV27
d_call: TRBD2

cdr3_nt: TGTGCCTGGGGTAAGGAGGGAGGGACCCAGTACTTC
cdr3_aa: CAWGKEGGTQYF
clone_size: .
j_call: TRBJ2-5
v_call: TRBV30
d_call: .

cdr3_nt: TGTGCCACTCAACAGGGGGCGGTCGGCTACACCTTC
cdr3_aa: CATQQGAVGYTF
clone_size: many
j_call: TRBJ1-2
v_call: TRBV19
d_call: TRBD1

cdr3_nt: TGTGCCAGCAGTTACTCGGGACAGGGTGGGGGGAACTATGGCTACACCTTC
cdr3_aa: CASSYSGQGGGNYGYTF
clone_size: .
j_call: TRBJ1-2
v_call: TRBV6-6
d_call: TRBD1

cdr3_nt: TGCAGCGTTGAAGATCCGGGGGGCAGGAACTATGGTGGCTACACCTTC
cdr3_aa: CSVEDPGGRNYGGYTF
clone_size: .
j_call: TRBJ1-2
v_call: TRBV29-1
d_call: .